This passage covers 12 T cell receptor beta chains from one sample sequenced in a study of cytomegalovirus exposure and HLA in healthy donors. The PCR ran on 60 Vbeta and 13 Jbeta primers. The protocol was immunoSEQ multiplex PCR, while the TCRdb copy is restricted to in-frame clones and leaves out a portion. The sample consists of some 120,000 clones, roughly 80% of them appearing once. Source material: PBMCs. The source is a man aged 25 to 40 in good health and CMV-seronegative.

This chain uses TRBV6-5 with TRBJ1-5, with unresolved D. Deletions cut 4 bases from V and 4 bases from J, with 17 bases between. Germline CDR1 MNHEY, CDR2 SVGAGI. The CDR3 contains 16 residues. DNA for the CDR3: TGTGCCAGCAGTTCCACCCAAGAGGGTTGGAATCAGCCCCAGCATTTT. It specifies CASSSTQEGWNQPQHF.

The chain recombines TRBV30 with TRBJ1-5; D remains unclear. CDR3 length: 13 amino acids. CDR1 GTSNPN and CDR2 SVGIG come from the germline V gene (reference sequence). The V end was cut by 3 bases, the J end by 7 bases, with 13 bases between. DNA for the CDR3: TGTGCCTGGAGCGGAGTGAGGTGGCAGCCCCAGCATTTT. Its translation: CAWSGVRWQPQHF.

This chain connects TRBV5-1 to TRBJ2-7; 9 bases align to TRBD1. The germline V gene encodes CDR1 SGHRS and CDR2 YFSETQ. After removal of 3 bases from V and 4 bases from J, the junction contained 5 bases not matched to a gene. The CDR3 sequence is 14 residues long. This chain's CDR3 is CASSYDRGIYEQYF. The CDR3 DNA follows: TGCGCCAGCAGCTATGACAGGGGGATATACGAGCAGTACTTC. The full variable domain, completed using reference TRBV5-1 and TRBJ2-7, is KAGVTQTPRYLIKTRGQQVTLSCSPISGHRSVSWYQQTPGQGLQFLFEYFSETQRNKGNFPGRFSGRQFSNSRSEMNVSTLELGDSALYLCASSYDRGIYEQYFGPGTRLTVT.

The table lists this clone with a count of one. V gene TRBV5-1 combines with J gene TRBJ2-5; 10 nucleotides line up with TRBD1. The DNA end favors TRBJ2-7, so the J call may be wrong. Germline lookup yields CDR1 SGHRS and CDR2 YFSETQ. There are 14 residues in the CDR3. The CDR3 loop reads CASSFRTGGYEQYF. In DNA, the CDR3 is TGCGCCAGCAGCTTCCGGACAGGGGGCTACGAGCAGTACTTC.

CDR3 DNA sequence: TGCGCCAGCAGCTTGCAGTATCTCGCCGGGGAGCTGTTTTTT. It specifies CASSLQYLAGELFF. The rearrangement links TRBV5-1 to TRBJ2-2; D not certain. This CDR3 contains 14 residues. Germline V gene lookup returns CDR1 SGHRS and CDR2 YFSETQ. Between the trimmed V and J ends, which lost 1 base and 6 bases, there was a span of 10 bases.

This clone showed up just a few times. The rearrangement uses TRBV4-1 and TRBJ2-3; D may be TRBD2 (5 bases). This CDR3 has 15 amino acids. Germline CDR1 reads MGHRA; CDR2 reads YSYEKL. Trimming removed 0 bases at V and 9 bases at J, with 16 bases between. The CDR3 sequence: CASSQEGTGRWTQYF. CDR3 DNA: TGCGCCAGCAGCCAAGAAGGCACGGGGAGATGGACGCAGTATTTT.

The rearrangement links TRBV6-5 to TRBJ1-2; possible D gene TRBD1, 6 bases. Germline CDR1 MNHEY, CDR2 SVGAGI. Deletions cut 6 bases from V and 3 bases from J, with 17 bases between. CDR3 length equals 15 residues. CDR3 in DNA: TGTGCCAGCAGACGAAATCCGACAGGCGACTATGGCTACACCTTC. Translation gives CASRRNPTGDYGYTF.

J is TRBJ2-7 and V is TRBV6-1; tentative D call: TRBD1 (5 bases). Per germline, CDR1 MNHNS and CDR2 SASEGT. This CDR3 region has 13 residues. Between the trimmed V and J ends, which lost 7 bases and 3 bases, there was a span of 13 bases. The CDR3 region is CASTETGFYEQYF. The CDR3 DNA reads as TGTGCCAGCACCGAAACAGGATTCTACGAGCAGTACTTC.

The CDR3 coding sequence is TGCGCCAGCATAGATGACAGGGGCGCGGCGAACACTGAAGCTTTCTTT. The encoded protein is CASIDDRGAANTEAFF. The chain joins TRBV5-1 to TRBJ1-1; 8 nucleotides align to TRBD1. CDR3 size: 16 residues. V was pared by 6 bases and J by 1 base, with 11 bases of the junction left unmatched. The germline gives CDR1 SGHRS, CDR2 YFSETQ.

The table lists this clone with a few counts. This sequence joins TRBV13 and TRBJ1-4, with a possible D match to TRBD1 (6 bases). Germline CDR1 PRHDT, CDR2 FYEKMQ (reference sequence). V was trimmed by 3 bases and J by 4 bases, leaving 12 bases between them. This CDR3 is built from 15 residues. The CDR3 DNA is TGTGCCAGCAGCTTGATTCCAGGGGATAATGAAAAACTGTTTTTT. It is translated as CASSLIPGDNEKLFF.

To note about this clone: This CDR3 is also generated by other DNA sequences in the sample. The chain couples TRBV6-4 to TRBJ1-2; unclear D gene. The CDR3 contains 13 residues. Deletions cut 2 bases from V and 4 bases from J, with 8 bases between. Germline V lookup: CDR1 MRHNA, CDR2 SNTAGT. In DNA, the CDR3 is TGTGCCAGCAGTGACGGAGGAGGCTATGGCTACACCTTC. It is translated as CASSDGGGYGYTF.

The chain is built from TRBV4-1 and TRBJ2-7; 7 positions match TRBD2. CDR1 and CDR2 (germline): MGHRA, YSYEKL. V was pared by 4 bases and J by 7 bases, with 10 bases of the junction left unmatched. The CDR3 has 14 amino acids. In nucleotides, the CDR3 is TGCGCCAGCAGCCGGCCGGGAGGAACGGGGGAGCAGTACTTC. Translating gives CASSRPGGTGEQYF.